This T cell receptor beta chain was sequenced for a study of blood T cell repertoires in COVID-19. Study-level background: Samples of COVID-19 (acute and convalescent) were obtained from the United States, Italy and Spain.

The CDR3 contains 13 residues. V was pared by 4 bases and J by 4 bases, with 8 bases between. Participant age was roughly 18 to 89 years, and participants resided in fewer than 30 US areas. Categorization into cohorts depended on clinical history that participants reported. Exposed enrollees had met someone with a PCR-confirmed or clinician-diagnosed COVID-19 case at some point within the 2 weeks before study entry. Sequencing used immunoSEQ multiplex PCR; TCRdb keeps in-frame clones, though not all of them. The sample shows roughly 150,000 clones, over 80% of them seen only once. This sequence originates from a man between 65 and 79 years old who had been exposed to COVID-19. Sample: PBMCs or T cells enriched from blood (not recorded which). The J gene is TRBJ1-3, the V gene TRBV12-3 or TRBV12-4, with a possible D match to TRBD1 (6 bases). The CDR3 sequence: CASSYRAGNTIYF. CDR3 nucleotides: TGTGCCAGCAGTTACAGGGCCGGAAACACCATATATTTT.